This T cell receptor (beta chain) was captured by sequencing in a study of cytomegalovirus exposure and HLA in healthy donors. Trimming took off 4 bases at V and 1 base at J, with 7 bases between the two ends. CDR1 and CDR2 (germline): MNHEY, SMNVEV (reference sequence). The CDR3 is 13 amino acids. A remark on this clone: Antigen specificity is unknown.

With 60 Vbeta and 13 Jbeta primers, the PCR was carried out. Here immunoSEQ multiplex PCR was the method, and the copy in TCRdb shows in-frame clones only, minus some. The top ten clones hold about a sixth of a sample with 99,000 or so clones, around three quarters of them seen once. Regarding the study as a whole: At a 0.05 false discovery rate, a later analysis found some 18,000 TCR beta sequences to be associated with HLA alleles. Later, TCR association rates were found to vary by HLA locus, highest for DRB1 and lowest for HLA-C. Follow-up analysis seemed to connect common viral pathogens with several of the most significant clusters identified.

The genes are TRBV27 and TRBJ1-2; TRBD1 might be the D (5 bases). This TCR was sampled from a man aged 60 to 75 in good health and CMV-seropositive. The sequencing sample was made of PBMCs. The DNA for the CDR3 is TGTGCCAGCAGTTCCCAGGGTAACTATGGCTACACCTTC. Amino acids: CASSSQGNYGYTF.